The 9 T cell receptor beta chains below all came from one sample that was sequenced in a study of read filtering for tumor transcriptome and immune sequencing. Molecular barcoded adaptors covering alpha/delta and beta/gamma chains were used on approximately 400 ng RNA. MiXCR, applied by TCRdb to the reads, yields one record per CDR3 protein. The sample consists of 75,000 to 95,000 distinct CDR3 sequences, 20% to 25% of them appearing once. Sequencing used a population of CD138-negative cells sorted from bone marrow. These receptors originate from a donor aged 40 or older with multiple myeloma.

This clonotype was picked up many times. V usage is TRBV20-1 and J usage is TRBJ2-5; D uncertain. Germline assignment: CDR1 DFQATT and CDR2 SNEGSKA (reference sequence). With 7 bases removed from V and 2 bases from J, the gap between germline ends came to 8 bases. CDR3 size: 11 residues. CDR3 coding DNA: TGCAGTGTTGGACGGCAAGAGACCCAGTACTTC. Residues: CSVGRQETQYF.

This clonotype occurred a few times. The J gene is TRBJ1-4, the V gene TRBV7-9, with TRBD1 identical over 7 bases. The CDR3 is made up of 15 amino acids. Germline V gene sequence: CDR1 SEHNR, CDR2 FQNEAQ (reference sequence). V gave up 5 bases and J gave up 8 bases; unmatched junction bases: 11. The CDR3 DNA reads TGTGCCAGCAGCCTAAGCGTAGGGGGCAACGAAAAACTGTTTTTT. Its translation is CASSLSVGGNEKLFF. Variable domain in full (rest from reference TRBV7-9 and TRBJ1-4): DTGVSQNPRHKITKRGQNVTFRCDPISEHNRLYWYRQTLGQGPEFLTYFQNEAQLEKSRLLSDRFSAERPKGSFSTLEIQRTEQGDSAMYLCASSLSVGGNEKLFFGSGTQLSVL.

This clonotype was seen ten or more times. V usage is TRBV5-1 and J usage is TRBJ2-1; TRBD2 is a possible D gene (5 bases). Trimming left V 0 bases short and J 5 bases short, with 15 bases between. This CDR3 is built from 16 residues. Germline V gene data show CDR1 as SGHRS and CDR2 as YFSETQ. This CDR3 reads CASSLGPGRRNNEQFF. The CDR3 region has the DNA TGCGCCAGCAGCTTGGGACCGGGAAGAAGGAACAATGAGCAGTTCTTC.

This clonotype was seen ten or more times. This chain joins TRBV5-1 and TRBJ1-5, with TRBD1 matching over 7 bases. Germline assignment: CDR1 SGHRS and CDR2 YFSETQ. CDR3 length: 13 residues. V lost 4 bases, J lost 5 bases, and 3 bases stayed unmatched. The CDR3 DNA follows: TGCGCCAGCAGCCCCGGGACAGATCAGCCCCAGCATTTT. As protein: CASSPGTDQPQHF.

Concerning this clonotype itself: A clone one base away is much larger, so this may be a read error. This chain uses TRBV4-1 with TRBJ1-6, with D perhaps matching TRBD1 (5 bases). The germline CDR1 and CDR2 sequences are MGHRA and YSYEKL. The CDR3 is made up of 17 amino acids. The CDR3 sequence: CASIQGTPSSYNSPLHF. The CDR3 region has the DNA TGCGCCAGCATCCAAGGGACCCCGAGCTCCTATAATTCACCCCTCCACTTT.

This clonotype occurred many times. The genes are TRBV28 and TRBJ1-4; 7 bases match TRBD1. The CDR3 runs 15 residues. CDR1 and CDR2 (germline): MDHEN, SYDVKM. With 5 bases clipped from V and 8 bases from J, the junction kept 11 bases outside the gene matches. Here the CDR3 DNA reads TGTGCCAGCAGTCCCCCGGGAGGGGGCTTGGAAAAACTGTTTTTT. Protein: CASSPPGGGLEKLFF.

This clonotype was counted a few times. This chain links TRBV25-1 with TRBJ2-3, with TRBD1 matching over 9 bases. Germline CDR1 is MGHDK and CDR2 is SYGVNS. The V segment lost 2 bases and the J segment 8 bases; nucleotides outside the gene matches: 17. The CDR3 loop spans 18 amino acids. The CDR3 here is CASSELPGTGPALGTQYF. The CDR3 DNA reads TGTGCCAGCAGTGAACTACCTGGGACAGGGCCAGCATTAGGTACGCAGTATTTT.

Concerning this clonotype itself: Just one base apart from a much larger clone, this may be a read error. J is TRBJ1-1 and V is TRBV3-1; D gene uncertain. The ends were cut back, 3 bases at V and 5 bases at J, with 10 bases in the middle. This CDR3 comprises 13 residues. CDR1 and CDR2 from the germline V gene are LGHDT and YNNKEL (reference sequence). This chain's CDR3 is CASSQRVRTEAFF. DNA for the CDR3: TGTGCCAGCAGCCAGCGGGTTCGTACTGAAGCTTTCTTT. Based on the CDR3 plus reference TRBV3-1 and TRBJ1-1, the full variable domain is DTAVSQTPKYLVTQMGNDKSIKCEQNLGHDTMYWYKQDSKKFLKIMFSYNNKELIINETVPNRFSPKSPDKAHLNLHINSLELGDSAVYFCASSQRVRTEAFFGQGTRLTVV.

The chain has TRBV2 and TRBJ2-1; 8 bases fit TRBD2. Germline V gene sequence: CDR1 SNHLY, CDR2 FYNNEI. After removal of 8 bases from V and 4 bases from J, the junction contained 10 bases not matched to a gene. CDR3 length equals 15 residues. The CDR3 spells CASRSISGGYNEQFF. The CDR3 bases are TGTGCCAGCCGAAGCATATCGGGGGGGTACAATGAGCAGTTCTTC.